The entry below describes one T cell receptor beta chain. The germline gives CDR1 WNHNN, CDR2 SYGVQD (reference sequence). The V end lost 3 bases, the J end lost 5 bases, and 20 bases lay between the germline ends. This CDR3 comprises 16 residues. These data come from a study of blood T cell repertoires in COVID-19. Overall study context: The study drew acute and convalescent COVID-19 samples from the United States, Italy and Spain. T cells, B-cell-depleted T cells, or PBMCs supplied cDNA or gDNA.

Authors' analysis steps: Quantification of nucleated cells was approximated via reference gene primer amplification. Assay used: immunoSEQ multiplex PCR; TCRdb lists only in-frame clones, some missing. V, J and clone size are taken as reported in that table, and D and trimming were inferred from the DNA itself. Of 150,000 to 200,000 clones detected, around 87% appear once; the ten largest clones hold less than 3.5%. This TCR was sampled from a woman aged 30 to 39 with active or convalescent COVID-19. The chain couples TRBV10-1 to TRBJ2-7; D possibly corresponds to TRBD2 (6 bases). The specimen sequenced was peripheral blood. CDR3 residues: CASSDQGLESVDEQYF. CDR3 bases: TGCGCCAGCAGTGATCAGGGACTTGAAAGCGTTGACGAGCAGTACTTC.